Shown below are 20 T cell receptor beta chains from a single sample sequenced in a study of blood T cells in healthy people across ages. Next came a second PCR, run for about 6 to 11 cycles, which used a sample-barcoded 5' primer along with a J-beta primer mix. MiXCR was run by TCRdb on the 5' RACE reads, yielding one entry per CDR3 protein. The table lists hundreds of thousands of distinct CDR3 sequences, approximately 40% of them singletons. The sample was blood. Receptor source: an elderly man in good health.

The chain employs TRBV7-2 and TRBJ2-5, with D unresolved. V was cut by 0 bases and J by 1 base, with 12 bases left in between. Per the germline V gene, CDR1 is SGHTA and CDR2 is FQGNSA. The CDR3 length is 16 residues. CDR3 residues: CASSLASRPAQETQYF. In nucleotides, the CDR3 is TGTGCCAGCAGCTTAGCTTCTCGGCCGGCCCAAGAGACCCAGTACTTC.

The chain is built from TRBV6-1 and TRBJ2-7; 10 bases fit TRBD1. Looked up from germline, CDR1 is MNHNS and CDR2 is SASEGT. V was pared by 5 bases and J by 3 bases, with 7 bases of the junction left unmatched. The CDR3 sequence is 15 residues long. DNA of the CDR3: TGTGCCAGCAGTACTCGGACAGGGGGACTCTACGAGCAGTACTTC. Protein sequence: CASSTRTGGLYEQYF.

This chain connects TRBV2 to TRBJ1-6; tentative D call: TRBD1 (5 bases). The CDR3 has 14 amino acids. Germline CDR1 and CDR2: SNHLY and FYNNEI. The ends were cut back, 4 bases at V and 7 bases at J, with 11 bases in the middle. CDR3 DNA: TGTGCCAGCAGTGCAGGGTCTGTAAATTCACCCCTCCACTTT. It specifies CASSAGSVNSPLHF.

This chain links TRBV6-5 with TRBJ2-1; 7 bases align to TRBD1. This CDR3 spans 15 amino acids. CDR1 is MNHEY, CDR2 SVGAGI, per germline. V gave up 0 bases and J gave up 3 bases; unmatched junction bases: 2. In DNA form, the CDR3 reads TGTGCCAGCAGTTACTCGGGACAGAGCTACAATGAGCAGTTCTTC. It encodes CASSYSGQSYNEQFF.

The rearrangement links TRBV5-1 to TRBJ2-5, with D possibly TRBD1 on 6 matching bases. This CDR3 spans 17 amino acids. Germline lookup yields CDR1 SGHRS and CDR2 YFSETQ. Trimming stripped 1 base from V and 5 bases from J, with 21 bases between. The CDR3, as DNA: TGCGCCAGCAGCTTGAGGCTGACAGGCCCCCTGGGGGAGACCCAGTACTTC. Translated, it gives CASSLRLTGPLGETQYF.

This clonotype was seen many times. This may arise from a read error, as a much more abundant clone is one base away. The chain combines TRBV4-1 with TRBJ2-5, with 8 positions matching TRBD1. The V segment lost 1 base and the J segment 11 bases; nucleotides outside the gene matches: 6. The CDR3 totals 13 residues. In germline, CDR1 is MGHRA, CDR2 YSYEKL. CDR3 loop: CASSQAGGNEQYF. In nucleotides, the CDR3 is TGCGCCAGCAGCCAAGCAGGGGGCAATGAGCAGTACTTC.

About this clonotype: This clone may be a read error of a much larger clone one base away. The CDR3 nucleotides are TGTACCAGCAGTACAGCGACAGGGAGAGAGACCCAGTACTTC. This sequence encodes CTSSTATGRETQYF. V usage is TRBV6-6 and J usage is TRBJ2-5; 7 nucleotides agree with TRBD1. From germline, CDR1 is MNHNY and CDR2 SVGAGI (reference sequence). This CDR3 comprises 14 residues.

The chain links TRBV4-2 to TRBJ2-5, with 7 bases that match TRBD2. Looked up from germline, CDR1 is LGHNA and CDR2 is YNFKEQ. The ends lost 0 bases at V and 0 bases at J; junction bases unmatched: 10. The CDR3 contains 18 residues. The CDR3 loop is CASSQEKGLGGNQETQYF. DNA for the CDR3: TGTGCCAGCAGCCAAGAAAAGGGTCTGGGGGGGAACCAAGAGACCCAGTACTTC.

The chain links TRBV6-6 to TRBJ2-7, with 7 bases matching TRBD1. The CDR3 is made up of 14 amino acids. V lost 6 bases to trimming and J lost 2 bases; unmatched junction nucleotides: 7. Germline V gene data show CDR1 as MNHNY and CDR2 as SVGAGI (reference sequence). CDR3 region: CASSATGITYEQYF. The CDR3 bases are TGTGCCAGCAGCGCGACAGGGATAACCTACGAGCAGTACTTC.

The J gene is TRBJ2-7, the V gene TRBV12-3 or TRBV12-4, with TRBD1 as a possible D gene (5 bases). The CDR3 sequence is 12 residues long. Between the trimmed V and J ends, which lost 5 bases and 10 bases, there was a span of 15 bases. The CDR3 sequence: CASSPSGLKQYF. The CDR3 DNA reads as TGTGCCAGCAGTCCCTCAGGGCTTAAACAGTACTTC.

CDR3 bases: TGTGCCAGCAGCTCGAGACGGACAGGGTTTGGGAATGAGCAGTTCTTC. It specifies CASSSRRTGFGNEQFF. The rearrangement joins TRBV3-1 to TRBJ2-1; 8 nucleotides match TRBD1. J gave up 7 bases and V 5 bases, and 13 bases lay outside the gene matches. This CDR3 is 16 amino acids long. The germline V gene encodes CDR1 LGHDT and CDR2 YNNKEL (reference sequence).

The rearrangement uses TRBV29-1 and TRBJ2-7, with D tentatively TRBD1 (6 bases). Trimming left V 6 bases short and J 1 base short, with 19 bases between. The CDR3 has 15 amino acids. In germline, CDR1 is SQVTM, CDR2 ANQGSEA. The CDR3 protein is CSVADSPIGSYEQYF. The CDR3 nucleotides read TGCAGCGTCGCGGACAGCCCCATCGGATCCTACGAGCAGTACTTC.

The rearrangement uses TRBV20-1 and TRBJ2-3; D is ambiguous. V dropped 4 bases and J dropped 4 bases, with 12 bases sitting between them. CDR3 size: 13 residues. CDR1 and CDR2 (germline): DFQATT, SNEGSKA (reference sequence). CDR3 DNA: TGCAGTGCTAACTCCTTGAGCGCAGATACGCAGTATTTT. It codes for CSANSLSADTQYF.

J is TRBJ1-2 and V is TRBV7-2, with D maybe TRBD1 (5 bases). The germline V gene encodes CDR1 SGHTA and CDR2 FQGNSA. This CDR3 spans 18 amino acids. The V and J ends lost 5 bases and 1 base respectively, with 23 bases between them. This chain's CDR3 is CASSRHVGGRAVNYGYTF. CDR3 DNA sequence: TGTGCCAGCAGCCGACACGTGGGGGGAAGGGCCGTTAACTATGGCTACACCTTC.

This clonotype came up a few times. The chain's CDR3 is CASSRSGAPKTEAFF. CDR3 coding DNA: TGCGCCAGCAGCCGCTCGGGGGCCCCCAAAACTGAAGCTTTCTTT. This chain connects TRBV4-3 to TRBJ1-1, with D perhaps TRBD1 (6 bases). The germline gives CDR1 LGHNA, CDR2 YSLEER. V was clipped by 4 bases and J by 5 bases, with 17 bases between them. This CDR3 comprises 15 residues.

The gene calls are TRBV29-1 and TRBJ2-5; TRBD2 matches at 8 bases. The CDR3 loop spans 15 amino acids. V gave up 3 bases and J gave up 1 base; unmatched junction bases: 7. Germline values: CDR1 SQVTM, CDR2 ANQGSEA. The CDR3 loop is CSVDGLAGFQETQYF. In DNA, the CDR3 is TGCAGCGTTGACGGGCTAGCGGGCTTCCAAGAGACCCAGTACTTC.

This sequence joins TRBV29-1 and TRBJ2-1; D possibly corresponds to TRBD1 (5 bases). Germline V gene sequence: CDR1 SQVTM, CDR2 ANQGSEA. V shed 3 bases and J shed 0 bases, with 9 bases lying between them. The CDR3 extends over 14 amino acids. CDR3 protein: CSVDWGLSYNEQFF. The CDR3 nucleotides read TGCAGCGTTGATTGGGGCCTCTCCTACAATGAGCAGTTCTTC.

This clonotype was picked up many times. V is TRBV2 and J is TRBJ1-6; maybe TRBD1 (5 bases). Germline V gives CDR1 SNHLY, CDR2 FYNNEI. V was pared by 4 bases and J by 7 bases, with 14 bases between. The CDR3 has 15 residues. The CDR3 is CASSGTTSVNSPLHF. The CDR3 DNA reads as TGTGCCAGCAGTGGGACAACTAGTGTCAATTCACCCCTCCACTTT.

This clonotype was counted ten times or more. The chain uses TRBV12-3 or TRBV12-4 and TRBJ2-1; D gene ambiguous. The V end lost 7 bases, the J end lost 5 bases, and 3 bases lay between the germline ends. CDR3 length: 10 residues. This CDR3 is CASIDNEQFF. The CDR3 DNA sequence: TGTGCCAGCATCGACAATGAGCAGTTCTTC.

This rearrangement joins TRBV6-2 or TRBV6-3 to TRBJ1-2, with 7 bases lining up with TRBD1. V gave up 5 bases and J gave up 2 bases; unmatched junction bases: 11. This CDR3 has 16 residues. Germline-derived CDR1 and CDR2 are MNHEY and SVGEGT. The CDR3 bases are TGTGCCAGCAGTCGCCCGGGACAGCAAGGAAACTATGGCTACACCTTC. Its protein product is CASSRPGQQGNYGYTF.